Below, one TCR beta chain is given with its context. The antigen is not known. At one boundary the junction diverges from the germline segment, which might be a read error. These data come from a study of glioma-infiltrating T cells. Broader study findings: Gliomas, especially low-grade, showed above-expected tissue-blood divergence; non-neoplastic patients showed below. Very few CDR3 sequences were shared between tissue and blood.

This CDR3 comprises 14 residues. From germline, CDR1 is MNHGY and CDR2 SAAAGT. Using RNA template, CDR3s of TCR alpha and beta were amplified with iRepertoire arm-PCR. Input was roughly 100-450 ng of tissue mRNA or PBMC total RNA. Using its own MiXCR run on the multiplex PCR reads, TCRdb lists one record per CDR3 protein. The sample records about 93,000 distinct CDR3 sequences, roughly 40% being singletons. V is TRBV6-8 and J is TRBJ1-1; D unresolved. Sequences were obtained from glioma tissue, nonneoplastic brain tissue, or PBMCs (not recorded which). The clonotype comes from a human donor with low-grade glioma or glioblastoma, undergoing nonglioma brain surgery, or in good health (not recorded which). CDR3 sequence: CASKQFGFNTEALF. CDR3 coding DNA: TGTGCCAGCAAGCAATTTGGGTTTAACACTGAAGCCCTCTTT.